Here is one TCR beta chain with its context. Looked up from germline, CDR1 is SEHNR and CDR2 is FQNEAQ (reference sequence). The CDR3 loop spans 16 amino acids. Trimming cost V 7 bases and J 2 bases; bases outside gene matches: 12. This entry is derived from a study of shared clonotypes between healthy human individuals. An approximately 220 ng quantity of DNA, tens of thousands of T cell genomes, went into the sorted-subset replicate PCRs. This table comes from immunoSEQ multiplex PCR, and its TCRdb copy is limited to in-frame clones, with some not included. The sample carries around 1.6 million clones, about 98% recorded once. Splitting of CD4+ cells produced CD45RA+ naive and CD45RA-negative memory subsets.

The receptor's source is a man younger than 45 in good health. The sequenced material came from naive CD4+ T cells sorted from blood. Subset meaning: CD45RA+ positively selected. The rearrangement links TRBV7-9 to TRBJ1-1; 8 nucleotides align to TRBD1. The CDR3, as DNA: TGTGCCAGCACCAAACTCGGACAGGGCCCCAACACTGAAGCTTTCTTT. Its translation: CASTKLGQGPNTEAFF. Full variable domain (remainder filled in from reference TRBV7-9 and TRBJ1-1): DTGVSQNPRHKITKRGQNVTFRCDPISEHNRLYWYRQTLGQGPEFLTYFQNEAQLEKSRLLSDRFSAERPKGSFSTLEIQRTEQGDSAMYLCASTKLGQGPNTEAFFGQGTRLTVV.